Shown below are 21 T cell receptor beta chains from a single sample sequenced in a study of early T cells in non-severe SARS-CoV-2 infection. TCRdb reprocessed the 5' RACE reads via MiXCR and lists one record per CDR3 protein. The repertoire holds some 34,000 distinct CDR3 sequences, with 9.9% as singletons. Sequencing used whole blood. Source of these receptors: an adult who was a healthcare worker with PCR-confirmed SARS-CoV-2 infection or an uninfected control (not recorded which).

This clonotype showed up many times. The V gene is TRBV19, the J gene TRBJ1-5; tentative D call: TRBD1 (5 bases). With 3 bases removed from V and 7 bases from J, the gap between germline ends came to 10 bases. Germline V gives CDR1 LNHDA, CDR2 SQIVND (reference sequence). The CDR3 has 13 amino acids. The DNA for the CDR3 is TGTGCCAGTAGTATCGGGGGAGGACAGCCCCAGCATTTT. Residues: CASSIGGGQPQHF.

This clonotype has just a few counts. This chain links TRBV6-4 with TRBJ2-1; D might be TRBD1 or TRBD2, each matching 6 bases. V shed 6 bases and J shed 7 bases, with 19 bases lying between them. The CDR3 has 15 residues. Per germline, CDR1 MRHNA and CDR2 SNTAGT. The CDR3 DNA is TGTGCCAGCAGGCCCGGGGGCGGGGAAATAAATGAGCAGTTCTTC. This translates into CASRPGGGEINEQFF.

This clonotype has at least ten counts. The chain joins TRBV5-1 to TRBJ1-1; tentatively, D is TRBD1 (6 bases). This CDR3 region has 16 residues. Trimming took 2 bases from V and 4 from J, leaving 18 bases between them. CDR1 and CDR2 from the germline V gene are SGHRS and YFSETQ. CDR3 sequence (DNA): TGCGCCAGCAGCTTAGACAGGAGGCCAATCGGCACTGAAGCTTTCTTT. Residues: CASSLDRRPIGTEAFF.

This clonotype was picked up many times. V gene TRBV6-6 combines with J gene TRBJ1-6; 7 nucleotides line up with TRBD1. Germline-derived CDR1 and CDR2 are MNHNY and SVGAGI (reference sequence). The CDR3 has 17 residues. After removal of 4 bases from V and 3 bases from J, the junction contained 9 bases not matched to a gene. CDR3 sequence reads: CASSSTSGTDYNSPLHF. The CDR3 nucleotides are TGTGCCAGCAGTTCAACGTCCGGGACAGACTATAATTCACCCCTCCACTTT.

This clonotype was counted ten times or more. The rearrangement links TRBV7-3 to TRBJ1-1; a weak D match, TRBD1 (5 bases). CDR3 size: 17 residues. Germline V CDR1 and CDR2: SGHTA, FQGTGA. V was shortened by 4 bases and J by 0 bases, with 18 bases between the two germline ends. CDR3: CASSSTGTITMNTEAFF. The CDR3 DNA sequence: TGTGCCAGCAGCTCGACCGGGACGATCACCATGAACACTGAAGCTTTCTTT.

This clonotype was seen at least ten times. The rearrangement uses TRBV6-6 and TRBJ1-6; 7 nucleotides line up with TRBD1. There are 15 residues in the CDR3. Looked up from germline, CDR1 is MNHNY and CDR2 is SVGAGI (reference sequence). The J segment lost 8 bases and the V segment lost 6 bases, leaving 10 bases of the junction unmatched. The CDR3 spells CASSHPAGGDSPLHF. The CDR3 region has the DNA TGTGCCAGCAGCCACCCGGCAGGGGGGGATTCACCCCTCCACTTT.

The sample holds a few counts of this clonotype. This rearrangement joins TRBV28 to TRBJ1-5, with D possibly being TRBD1 (5 bases). This CDR3 has 12 amino acids. Germline V lookup: CDR1 MDHEN, CDR2 SYDVKM. V lost 6 bases, J lost 3 bases, and 6 bases lay in between. CDR3 residues: CASRTVNQPQHF. CDR3 DNA sequence: TGTGCCAGCAGGACAGTCAATCAGCCCCAGCATTTT.

This chain uses TRBV6-5 with TRBJ2-2; D is tentatively TRBD1 or TRBD2 (5 bases each). Germline CDR1 reads MNHEY; CDR2 reads SVGAGI. The CDR3 spans 13 residues. Trimming removed 6 bases from V and 4 bases from J, with 9 bases in between. CDR3 sequence reads: CASSWDRTGELFF. The CDR3 bases are TGTGCCAGCAGCTGGGACCGCACCGGGGAGCTGTTTTTT.

This rearrangement joins TRBV6-2 or TRBV6-3 to TRBJ2-1; D unclear. The CDR3 length is 13 residues. V was cut by 5 bases and J by 7 bases, with 12 bases left in between. CDR1 and CDR2 from the germline V gene are MNHEY and SVGEGT. As DNA, the CDR3 is TGTGCCAGCAGTCTCCCCCTACTGAATGAGCAGTTCTTC. This encodes CASSLPLLNEQFF.

This clonotype was recorded at least ten times. The chain carries TRBV28 and TRBJ2-1; TRBD2 is a possible D gene (5 bases). Germline loops: CDR1 MDHEN, CDR2 SYDVKM. The CDR3 runs to 18 residues. Trimming removed 2 bases at V and 0 bases at J, with 17 bases between. CDR3 sequence: CASSLRDVSLGSYNEQFF. DNA of the CDR3: TGTGCCAGCAGTTTACGGGATGTCTCCCTGGGCTCCTACAATGAGCAGTTCTTC.

A note on this clonotype: A much larger clone lies one base from this, so it may be a read error. The V and J genes are TRBV10-2 and TRBJ1-3; 8 bases agree with TRBD1. CDR3 length equals 17 residues. Germline V lookup: CDR1 WSHSY, CDR2 SAAADI. V was pared by 7 bases and J by 0 bases, with 11 bases of the junction left unmatched. The CDR3 sequence: CASNNRGYDSSGNTIYF. The CDR3 DNA reads as TGCGCCAGCAATAACAGGGGGTATGATAGCTCTGGAAACACCATATATTTT.

This clonotype occurred many times. The V gene is TRBV19, the J gene TRBJ2-5; perhaps TRBD1 as D (5 bases). The CDR3 runs to 15 residues. The germline V gene has CDR1 LNHDA and CDR2 SQIVND (reference sequence). V was trimmed by 3 bases and J by 6 bases, leaving 17 bases between them. For the CDR3, the DNA is TGTGCCAGTAGTATTGAGTCAGCGTCAGGGCAGACCCAGTACTTC. The encoded protein is CASSIESASGQTQYF.

This clonotype was observed at least ten times. CDR3 region: CASSKRGFGTDTQYF. The CDR3 nucleotides read TGTGCCAGCAGTAAGCGGGGGTTTGGCACAGATACGCAGTATTTT. V is TRBV5-4 and J is TRBJ2-3; 8 bases line up with TRBD2. The CDR3 runs 15 residues. The ends lost 5 bases at V and 1 base at J; junction bases unmatched: 6. In germline, CDR1 is SGHNT, CDR2 YYREEE (reference sequence).

There are many counts of this clonotype. The chain carries TRBV20-1 and TRBJ1-6, with D perhaps matching TRBD1 (6 bases). V was trimmed by 8 bases and J by 3 bases, leaving 8 bases between them. The CDR3 has 12 residues. Germline V CDR1 and CDR2: DFQATT, SNEGSKA (reference sequence). DNA for the CDR3: TGCAGTTCGGGACACTATAATTCACCCCTCCACTTT. This translates into CSSGHYNSPLHF.

The table lists this clonotype with many counts. This chain uses TRBV2 with TRBJ2-2; 7 positions agree with TRBD2. CDR3 size: 13 residues. CDR1 SNHLY and CDR2 FYNNEI come from the germline V gene. V lost 8 bases, J lost 6 bases, and 6 bases stayed unmatched. The CDR3 spells CASGTTLPGELFF. The DNA of the CDR3 is TGTGCCAGCGGGACTACTCTACCCGGGGAGCTGTTTTTT.

This clonotype was counted many times. The chain uses TRBV11-2 and TRBJ1-1; 8 bases are a match to TRBD1. Germline CDR1 and CDR2: SGHAT and FQNNGV. V gave up 0 bases and J gave up 0 bases; unmatched junction bases: 3. The length of the CDR3 is 16 residues. In nucleotides, the CDR3 is TGTGCCAGCAGCTTAGAGTCAGGGGGCTTGAACACTGAAGCTTTCTTT. Protein product: CASSLESGGLNTEAFF.

V and J are TRBV13 and TRBJ2-7; 8 nucleotides line up with TRBD1. CDR1 and CDR2 (germline): PRHDT, FYEKMQ (reference sequence). This CDR3 has 14 residues. Unmatched junction bases numbered 5, after V lost 5 bases and J lost 2 bases. The CDR3 bases are TGTGCCAGCAGCCAAGGACAGGGTGCCTACGAGCAGTACTTC. Protein product: CASSQGQGAYEQYF. Based on the CDR3 plus reference TRBV13 and TRBJ2-7, the full variable domain is AAGVIQSPRHLIKEKRETATLKCYPIPRHDTVYWYQQGPGQDPQFLISFYEKMQSDKGSIPDRFSAQQFSDYHSELNMSSLELGDSALYFCASSQGQGAYEQYFGPGTRLTVT.

At least ten counts were recorded for this clonotype. V is TRBV3-1 and J is TRBJ1-6, with D uncertain. The CDR3 runs to 13 residues. With 4 bases removed from V and 6 bases from J, the gap between germline ends came to 7 bases. CDR1 and CDR2 from the germline V gene are LGHDT and YNNKEL (reference sequence). The chain's CDR3 is CASSLKRNSPLHF. The CDR3 DNA reads as TGTGCCAGCAGCCTCAAGCGTAATTCACCCCTCCACTTT.

This chain links TRBV2 with TRBJ2-7, with a weak D call TRBD1 (6 bases). The CDR3 has 15 residues. Trimming took off 5 bases at V and 0 bases at J, with 14 bases between the two ends. The germline CDR1 and CDR2 sequences are SNHLY and FYNNEI. CDR3 sequence reads: CASSLDSHSSYEQYF. The CDR3 DNA reads as TGTGCCAGCAGTTTGGACAGCCATAGCTCCTACGAGCAGTACTTC.

This clonotype showed up many times. The chain has TRBV5-5 and TRBJ2-2; D not resolved. V lost 2 bases, J lost 3 bases, and 14 bases lay in between. Looked up from germline, CDR1 is SGHKS and CDR2 is YYEKEE (reference sequence). CDR3 length: 16 amino acids. The CDR3, as DNA: TGTGCCAGCAGCTTAACCGGAGTATCCCACACCGGGGAGCTGTTTTTT. Translated, it gives CASSLTGVSHTGELFF.

This clonotype is judged large. The rearrangement links TRBV4-3 to TRBJ2-2; 8 bases map to TRBD1. The CDR3 totals 18 residues. Germline V gene sequence: CDR1 LGHNA, CDR2 YSLEER. After removal of 1 base from V and 2 bases from J, the junction contained 9 bases not matched to a gene. The CDR3 spells CASSQVHPQGANTGELFF. In DNA form, the CDR3 reads TGCGCCAGCAGCCAAGTTCACCCCCAGGGGGCAAACACCGGGGAGCTGTTTTTT.